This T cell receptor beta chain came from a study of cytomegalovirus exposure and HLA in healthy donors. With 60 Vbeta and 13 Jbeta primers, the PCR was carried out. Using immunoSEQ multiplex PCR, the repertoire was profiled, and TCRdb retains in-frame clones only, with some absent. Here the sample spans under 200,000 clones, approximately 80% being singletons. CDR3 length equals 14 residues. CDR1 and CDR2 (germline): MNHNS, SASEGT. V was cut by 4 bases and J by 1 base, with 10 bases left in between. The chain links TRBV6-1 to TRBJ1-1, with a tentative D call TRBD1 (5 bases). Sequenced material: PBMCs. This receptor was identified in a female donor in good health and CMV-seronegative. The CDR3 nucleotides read TGTGCCAGCAGTGTGACAGTTCCGAACACTGAAGCTTTCTTT. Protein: CASSVTVPNTEAFF.